This TCR beta chain was observed in a study of blood T cell repertoires in COVID-19. About the research overall: The origin of the acute and convalescent COVID-19 samples was the United States, Italy and Spain. T cells, B-cell-depleted T cells, or PBMCs provided the cDNA or gDNA that served as material.

Original handling: Reference gene primers were amplified, and this amplification served to estimate nucleated cell counts. Using immunoSEQ multiplex PCR, the repertoire was profiled, and TCRdb retains in-frame clones only, with some absent. V, J and clone size derive from that table, while D and trimming were established from the DNA sequence. The table shows approximately 190,000 clones, with 80% occurring only once. The CDR3 runs to 15 residues. Trimming took off 0 bases at V and 7 bases at J, with 11 bases between the two ends. Germline lookup yields CDR1 SGHRS and CDR2 YFSETQ. This sequence originates from a man between 60 and 70 years old with acute or convalescent COVID-19. The V gene is TRBV5-1, the J gene TRBJ1-6; D is unclear. Sequenced sample: peripheral blood. CDR3 nucleotides: TGCGCCAGCAGCTTGGGAGGCAGATTAAATTCACCCCTCCACTTT. Amino acids: CASSLGGRLNSPLHF.